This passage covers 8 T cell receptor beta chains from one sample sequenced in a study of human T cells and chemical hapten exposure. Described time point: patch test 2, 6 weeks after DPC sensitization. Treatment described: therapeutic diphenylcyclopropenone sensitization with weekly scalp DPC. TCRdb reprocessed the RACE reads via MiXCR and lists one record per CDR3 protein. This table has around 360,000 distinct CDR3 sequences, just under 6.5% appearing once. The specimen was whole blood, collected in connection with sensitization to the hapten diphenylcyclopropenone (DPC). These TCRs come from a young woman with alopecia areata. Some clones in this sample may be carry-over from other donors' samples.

As DNA, the CDR3 is TGTGCCAGCAGTTTGATAGGGGTTAGCAATCAGCCCCAGCATTTT. The encoded protein is CASSLIGVSNQPQHF. The chain combines TRBV27 with TRBJ1-5, with D possibly being TRBD1 (5 bases). The CDR3 runs to 15 residues. CDR1 MNHEY and CDR2 SMNVEV come from the germline V gene (reference sequence). Trimming left V 3 bases short and J 0 bases short, with 9 bases between.

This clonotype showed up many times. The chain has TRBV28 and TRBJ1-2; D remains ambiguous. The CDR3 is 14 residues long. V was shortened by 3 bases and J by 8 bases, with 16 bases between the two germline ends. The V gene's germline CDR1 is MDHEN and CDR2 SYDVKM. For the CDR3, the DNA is TGTGCCAGCAGTTTCCGGGGAAATGGACGGGGCTACACCTTC. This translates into CASSFRGNGRGYTF.

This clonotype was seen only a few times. CDR3: CASRLFGGSPLHF. CDR3 DNA: TGTGCCAGCAGGCTCTTCGGCGGCTCACCCCTCCACTTT. The chain joins TRBV12-3 or TRBV12-4 to TRBJ1-6, with D unresolved. CDR3 size: 13 residues. Trimming cost V 6 bases and J 10 bases, with 13 bases left between them.

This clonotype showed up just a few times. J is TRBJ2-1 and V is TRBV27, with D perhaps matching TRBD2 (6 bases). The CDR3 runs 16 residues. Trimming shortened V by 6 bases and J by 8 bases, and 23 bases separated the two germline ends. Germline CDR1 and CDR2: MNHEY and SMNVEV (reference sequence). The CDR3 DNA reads TGTGCCAGCAGCCCCCGGTCAGCGGGCCGGCGGGATGAGCAGTTCTTC. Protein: CASSPRSAGRRDEQFF.

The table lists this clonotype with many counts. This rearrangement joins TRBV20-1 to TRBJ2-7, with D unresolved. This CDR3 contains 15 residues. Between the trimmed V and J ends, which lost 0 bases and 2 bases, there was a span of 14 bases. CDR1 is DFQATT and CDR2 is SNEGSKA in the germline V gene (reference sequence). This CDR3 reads CSARDLSKGTYEQYF. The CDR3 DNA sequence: TGCAGTGCTAGAGATCTTTCTAAGGGTACCTACGAGCAGTACTTC.

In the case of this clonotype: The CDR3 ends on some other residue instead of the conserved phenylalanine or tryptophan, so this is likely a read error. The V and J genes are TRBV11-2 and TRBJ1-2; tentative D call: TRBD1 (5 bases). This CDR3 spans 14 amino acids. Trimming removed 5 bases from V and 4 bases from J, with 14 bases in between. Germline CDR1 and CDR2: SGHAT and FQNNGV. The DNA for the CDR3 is TGTGCCAGCAGCCCCCAGGCAGGGACCTATGGCTACACCTAC. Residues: CASSPQAGTYGYTY.

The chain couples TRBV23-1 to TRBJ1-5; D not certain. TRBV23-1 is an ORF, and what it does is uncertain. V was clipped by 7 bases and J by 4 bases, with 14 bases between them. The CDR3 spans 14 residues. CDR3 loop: CASIGGSPNQPQHF. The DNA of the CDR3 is TGCGCCAGCATTGGAGGGTCACCAAATCAGCCCCAGCATTTT.

The CDR3 region is CASSQGGAWEQFF. CDR3 DNA sequence: TGCGCCAGCAGCCAAGGCGGGGCTTGGGAGCAGTTCTTC. V gene TRBV4-3 combines with J gene TRBJ2-1, with D possibly TRBD2 on 6 matching bases. CDR3 length: 13 residues. CDR1 is LGHNA, CDR2 YSLEER, per germline. Trimming left V 1 base short and J 10 bases short, with 11 bases between.